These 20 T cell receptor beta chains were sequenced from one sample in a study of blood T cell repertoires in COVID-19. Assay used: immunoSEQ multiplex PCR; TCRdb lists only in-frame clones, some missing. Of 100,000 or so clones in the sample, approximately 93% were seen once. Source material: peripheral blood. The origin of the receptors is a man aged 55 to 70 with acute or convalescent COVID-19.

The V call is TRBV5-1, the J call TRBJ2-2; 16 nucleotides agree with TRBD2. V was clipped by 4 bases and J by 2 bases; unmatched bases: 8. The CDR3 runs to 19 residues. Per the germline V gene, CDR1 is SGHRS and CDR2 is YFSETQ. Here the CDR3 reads CASSVTGTSGRVNTGELFF. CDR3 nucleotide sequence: TGCGCCAGCAGCGTAACCGGGACTAGCGGGAGGGTTAACACCGGGGAGCTGTTTTTT.

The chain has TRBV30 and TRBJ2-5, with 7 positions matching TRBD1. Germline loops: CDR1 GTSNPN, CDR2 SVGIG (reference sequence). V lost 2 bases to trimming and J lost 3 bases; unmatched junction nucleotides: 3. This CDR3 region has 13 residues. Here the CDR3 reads CAWSPGTEETQYF. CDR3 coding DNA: TGTGCCTGGAGTCCCGGGACAGAAGAGACCCAGTACTTC.

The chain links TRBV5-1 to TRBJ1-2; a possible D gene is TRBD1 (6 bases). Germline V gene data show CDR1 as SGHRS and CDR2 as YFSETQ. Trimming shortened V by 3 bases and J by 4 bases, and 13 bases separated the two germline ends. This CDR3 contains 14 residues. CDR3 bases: TGCGCCAGCAGCTCGGGGGGGCGTATCTATGGCTACACCTTC. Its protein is CASSSGGRIYGYTF.

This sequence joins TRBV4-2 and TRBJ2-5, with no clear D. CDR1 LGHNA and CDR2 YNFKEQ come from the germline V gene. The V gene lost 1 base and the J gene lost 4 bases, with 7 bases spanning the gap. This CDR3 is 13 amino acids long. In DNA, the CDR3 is TGTGCCAGCAGCCAAGCCCTCCGAGAGACCCAGTACTTC. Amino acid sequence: CASSQALRETQYF.

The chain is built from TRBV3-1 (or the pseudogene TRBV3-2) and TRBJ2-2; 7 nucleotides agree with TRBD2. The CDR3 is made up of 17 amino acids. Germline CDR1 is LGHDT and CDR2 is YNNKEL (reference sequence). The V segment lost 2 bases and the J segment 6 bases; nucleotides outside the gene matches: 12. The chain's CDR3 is CASSQHGGSGMAGELFF. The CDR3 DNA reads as TGTGCCAGCAGCCAACACGGCGGGAGTGGAATGGCCGGGGAGCTGTTTTTT.

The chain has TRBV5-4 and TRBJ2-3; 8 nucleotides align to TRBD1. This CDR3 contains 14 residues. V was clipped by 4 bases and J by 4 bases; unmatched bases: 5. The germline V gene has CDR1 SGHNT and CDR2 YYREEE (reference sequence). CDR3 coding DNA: TGTGCCAGCAGCCCGGACAGGGTTTCAGATACGCAGTATTTT. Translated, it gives CASSPDRVSDTQYF.

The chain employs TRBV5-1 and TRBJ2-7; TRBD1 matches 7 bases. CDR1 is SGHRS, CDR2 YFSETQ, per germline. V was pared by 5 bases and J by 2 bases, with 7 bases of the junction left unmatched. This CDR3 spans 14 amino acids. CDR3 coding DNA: TGCGCCAGCAGTTCAGGGGGATCTCCCTACGAGCAGTACGTC. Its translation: CASSSGGSPYEQYV.

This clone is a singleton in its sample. The CDR3 here is CASSFTGGGATNEKLFF. CDR3 nucleotide sequence: TGTGCCAGCAGCTTCACCGGGGGAGGGGCAACTAATGAAAAACTGTTTTTT. The chain is built from TRBV9 and TRBJ1-4, with D possibly TRBD1 on 5 matching bases. Per germline, CDR1 SGDLS and CDR2 YYNGEE. Deletions cut 4 bases from V and 0 bases from J, with 16 bases between. The CDR3 length is 17 residues.

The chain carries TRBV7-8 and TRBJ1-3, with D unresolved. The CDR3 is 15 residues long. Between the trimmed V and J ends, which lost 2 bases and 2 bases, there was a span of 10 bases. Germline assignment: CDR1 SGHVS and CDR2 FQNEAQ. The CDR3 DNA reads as TGTGCCAGCAGCTTACGGGGTGCCACTGGAAACACCATATATTTT. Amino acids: CASSLRGATGNTIYF. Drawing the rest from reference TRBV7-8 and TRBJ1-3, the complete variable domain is GAGVSQSPRYKVAKRGQDVALRCDPISGHVSLFWYQQALGQGPEFLTYFQNEAQLDKSGLPSDRFFAERPEGSVSTLKIQRTQQEDSAVYLCASSLRGATGNTIYFGEGSWLTVV.

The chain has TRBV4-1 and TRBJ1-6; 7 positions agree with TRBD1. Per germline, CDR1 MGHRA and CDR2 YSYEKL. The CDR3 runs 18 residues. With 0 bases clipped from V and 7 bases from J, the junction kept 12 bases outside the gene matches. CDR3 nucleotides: TGCGCCAGCAGCCAAGATGGGCAGGGGGGCGGGCGAAATTCACCCCTCCACTTT. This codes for CASSQDGQGGGRNSPLHF.

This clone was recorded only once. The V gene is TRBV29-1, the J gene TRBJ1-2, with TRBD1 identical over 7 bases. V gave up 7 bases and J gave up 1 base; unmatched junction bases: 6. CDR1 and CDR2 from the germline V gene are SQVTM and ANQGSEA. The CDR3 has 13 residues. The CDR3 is CSARQGLNYGYTF. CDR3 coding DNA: TGCAGCGCCAGACAGGGCCTTAACTATGGCTACACCTTC.

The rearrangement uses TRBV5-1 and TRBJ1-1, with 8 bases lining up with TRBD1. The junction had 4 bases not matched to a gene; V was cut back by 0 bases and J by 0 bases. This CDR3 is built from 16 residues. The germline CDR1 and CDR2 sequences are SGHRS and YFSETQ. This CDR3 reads CASSLAGTGMNTEAFF. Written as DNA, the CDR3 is TGCGCCAGCAGCTTGGCCGGGACAGGAATGAACACTGAAGCTTTCTTT.

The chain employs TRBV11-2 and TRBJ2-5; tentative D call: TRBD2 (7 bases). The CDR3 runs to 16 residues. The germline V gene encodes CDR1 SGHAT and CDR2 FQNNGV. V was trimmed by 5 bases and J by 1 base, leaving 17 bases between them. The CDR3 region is CASSRPRGGVQETQYF. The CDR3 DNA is TGTGCCAGCAGCCGACCCAGGGGAGGGGTCCAAGAGACCCAGTACTTC. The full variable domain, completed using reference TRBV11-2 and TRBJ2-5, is EAGVAQSPRYKIIEKRQSVAFWCNPISGHATLYWYQQILGQGPKLLIQFQNNGVVDDSQLPKDRFSAERLKGVDSTLKIQPAKLEDSAVYLCASSRPRGGVQETQYFGPGTRLLVL.

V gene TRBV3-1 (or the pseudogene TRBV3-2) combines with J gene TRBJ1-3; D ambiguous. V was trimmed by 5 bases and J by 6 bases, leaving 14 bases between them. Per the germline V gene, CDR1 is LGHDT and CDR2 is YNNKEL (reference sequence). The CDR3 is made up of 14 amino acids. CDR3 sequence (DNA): TGTGCCAGCAGCTTCGGACTTTCCCCAAACACCATATATTTT. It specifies CASSFGLSPNTIYF.

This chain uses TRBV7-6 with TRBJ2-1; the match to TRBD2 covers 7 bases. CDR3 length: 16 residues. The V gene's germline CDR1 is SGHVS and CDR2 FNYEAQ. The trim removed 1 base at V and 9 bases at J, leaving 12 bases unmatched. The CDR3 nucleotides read TGTGCCAGCAGCTTAGACGTCGGTGCGGGAGTTGGTGAGCAGTTCTTC. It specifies CASSLDVGAGVGEQFF.

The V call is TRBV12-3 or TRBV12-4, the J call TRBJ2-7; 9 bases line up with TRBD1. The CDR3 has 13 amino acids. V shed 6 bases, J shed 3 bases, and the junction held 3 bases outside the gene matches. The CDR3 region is CASRGTGLYEQYF. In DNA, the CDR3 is TGTGCCAGCAGAGGGACAGGGCTCTACGAGCAGTACTTC.

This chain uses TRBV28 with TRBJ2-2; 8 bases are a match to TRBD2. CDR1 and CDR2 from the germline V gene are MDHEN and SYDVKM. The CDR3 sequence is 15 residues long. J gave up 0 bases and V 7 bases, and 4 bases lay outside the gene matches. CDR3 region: CASNLAGPNTGELFF. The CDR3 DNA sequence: TGTGCCAGCAACTTAGCGGGGCCGAACACCGGGGAGCTGTTTTTT. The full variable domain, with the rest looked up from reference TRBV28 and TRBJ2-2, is DVKVTQSSRYLVKRTGEKVFLECVQDMDHENMFWYRQDPGLGLRLIYFSYDVKMKEKGDIPEGYSVSREKKERFSLILESASTNQTSMYLCASNLAGPNTGELFFGEGSRLTVL.

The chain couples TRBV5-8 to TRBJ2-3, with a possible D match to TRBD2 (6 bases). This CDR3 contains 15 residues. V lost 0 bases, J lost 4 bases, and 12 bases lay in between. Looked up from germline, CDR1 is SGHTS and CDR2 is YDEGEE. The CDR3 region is CASSLGTGEADTQYF. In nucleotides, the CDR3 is TGTGCCAGCAGCTTGGGAACGGGAGAGGCAGATACGCAGTATTTT.

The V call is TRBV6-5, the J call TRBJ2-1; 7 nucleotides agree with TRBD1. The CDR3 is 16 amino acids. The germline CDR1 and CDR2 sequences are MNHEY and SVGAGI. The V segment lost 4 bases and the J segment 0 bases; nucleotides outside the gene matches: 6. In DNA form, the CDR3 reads TGTGCCAGCAGTTCCGACAGGGTGAGCTCCTACAATGAGCAGTTCTTC. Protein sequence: CASSSDRVSSYNEQFF.

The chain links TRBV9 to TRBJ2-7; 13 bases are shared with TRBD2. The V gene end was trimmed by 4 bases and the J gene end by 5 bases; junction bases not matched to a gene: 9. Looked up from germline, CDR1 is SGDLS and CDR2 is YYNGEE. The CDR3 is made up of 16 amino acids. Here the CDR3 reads CASSLRQGLAGDEQYF. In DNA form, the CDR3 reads TGTGCCAGCAGCCTTCGCCAAGGACTAGCGGGAGACGAGCAGTACTTC. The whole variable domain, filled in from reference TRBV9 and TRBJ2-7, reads DSGVTQTPKHLITATGQRVTLRCSPRSGDLSVYWYQQSLDQGLQFLIQYYNGEERAKGNILERFSAQQFPDLHSELNLSSLELGDSALYFCASSLRQGLAGDEQYFGPGTRLTVT.